Following are 4 T cell receptor beta chains from one sample sequenced in a study of T cell repertoires in cytomegalovirus infection. Using its own MiXCR run on the reads, TCRdb lists one record per CDR3 protein. This table holds 680,000 or so distinct CDR3 sequences, 30% to 35% found once. Their antigens remain unidentified. The specimen comprised cultured PBMCs, sampled from culture after CMV antigen stimulation. These receptors came from a human donor in good health (CMV status not recorded). Some clones in this sample may be carry-over from other donors' samples.

This clonotype appeared a few times. The chain carries TRBV11-2 and TRBJ2-4; the D is unclear. CDR1 SGHAT and CDR2 FQNNGV come from the germline V gene. Trimming removed 3 bases at V and 0 bases at J, with 6 bases between. This CDR3 is built from 14 residues. The CDR3 loop is CASSFDSAKNIQYF. The CDR3 nucleotides are TGTGCCAGCAGCTTCGACTCAGCCAAAAACATTCAGTACTTC.

This clonotype was picked up many times. V gene TRBV7-2 combines with J gene TRBJ2-1, with D possibly TRBD2 on 6 matching bases. Trimming removed 1 base from V and 4 bases from J, with 11 bases in between. This CDR3 spans 15 amino acids. Germline CDR1 is SGHTA and CDR2 is FQGNSA. The CDR3 region is CASSLVGGWYNEQFF. The CDR3 DNA reads as TGTGCCAGCAGCTTAGTGGGAGGATGGTACAATGAGCAGTTCTTC.

Ten or more counts support this clonotype. The rearrangement uses TRBV7-2 and TRBJ1-5, with no clear D. Trimming pared 1 base from V and 4 bases from J, leaving 11 bases between. Germline CDR1 and CDR2: SGHTA and FQGNSA. The CDR3 extends over 15 amino acids. CDR3 nucleotide sequence: TGTGCCAGCAGCTTAGAATTGAGTCGGAATCAGCCCCAGCATTTT. Translation: CASSLELSRNQPQHF.

This clonotype was seen only a few times. The genes are TRBV7-4 and TRBJ2-7; 10 bases map to TRBD1. V shed 6 bases, J shed 3 bases, and the junction held 8 bases outside the gene matches. Looked up from germline, CDR1 is SGHVT and CDR2 is SQSDAQ. This CDR3 has 15 amino acids. The CDR3 DNA reads as TGTGCCAGCAGTCCCACCGGGGACAGGGGCTACGAGCAGTACTTC. Its translation is CASSPTGDRGYEQYF.